The 8 T cell receptor beta chains given below trace back to one sample, sequenced in a study of cytomegalovirus exposure and HLA in healthy donors. Profiled with immunoSEQ multiplex PCR; TCRdb holds only in-frame clones, not every one. The profile shows 110,000 or so clones, about nine tenths of them singletons. The sample taken for sequencing was PBMCs. These TCRs come from a man aged 18 to 30 in good health and CMV-seropositive.

In nucleotides, the CDR3 is TGTGCCAGCAGTGAACAAACAGGGTCTGGAAACACCATATATTTT. Encoded protein: CASSEQTGSGNTIYF. The V call is TRBV6-1, the J call TRBJ1-3; D perhaps matches TRBD1 (6 bases). The germline V gene has CDR1 MNHNS and CDR2 SASEGT. V was shortened by 2 bases and J by 1 base, with 9 bases between the two germline ends. CDR3 length: 15 amino acids.

The chain carries TRBV18 and TRBJ2-3, with 7 bases lining up with TRBD1. This CDR3 is 15 amino acids long. The V and J ends lost 1 base and 2 bases, in that order; junction bases with no gene match: 3. Germline CDR1 reads KGHSH; CDR2 reads LQKENI. The CDR3 bases are TGTGCCAGCTCACCACGAGGGGGCCCCACAGATACGCAGTATTTT. Translated, it gives CASSPRGGPTDTQYF.

The chain recombines TRBV6-1 with TRBJ2-1, with TRBD2 matching over 13 bases. J gave up 7 bases and V 3 bases, and 6 bases lay outside the gene matches. CDR1 and CDR2 (germline): MNHNS, SASEGT. This CDR3 has 16 residues. The chain's CDR3 is CASSERGLAGINEQFF. CDR3 nucleotide sequence: TGTGCCAGCAGTGAGCGGGGACTAGCGGGGATAAATGAGCAGTTCTTC.

The chain is built from TRBV5-1 and TRBJ2-1; TRBD2 matches at 10 bases. The CDR3 is 15 residues long. The V and J ends lost 1 base and 8 bases, in that order; junction bases with no gene match: 6. Germline V gene sequence: CDR1 SGHRS, CDR2 YFSETQ. The CDR3 sequence: CASSLRAGGMYEQFF. The CDR3 bases are TGCGCCAGCAGCTTGAGAGCGGGGGGGATGTATGAGCAGTTCTTC.

This sequence joins TRBV2 and TRBJ2-7, with 10 bases lining up with TRBD1. Looked up from germline, CDR1 is SNHLY and CDR2 is FYNNEI. The CDR3 is 15 amino acids. With 2 bases clipped from V and 2 bases from J, the junction kept 3 bases outside the gene matches. CDR3 region: CASSEFGQGAYEQYF. CDR3 bases: TGTGCCAGCAGTGAATTCGGACAGGGGGCCTACGAGCAGTACTTC.

The chain combines TRBV5-6 with TRBJ2-2, with D possibly matching TRBD1 (6 bases). The V and J ends lost 3 bases and 1 base respectively, with 7 bases between them. This CDR3 spans 14 amino acids. Germline loops: CDR1 SGHDT, CDR2 YYEEEE. CDR3 in DNA: TGTGCCAGCAGCTCGACAGGGAACACCGGGGAGCTGTTTTTT. Encoded protein: CASSSTGNTGELFF.

The V call is TRBV27, the J call TRBJ2-3; D not resolved. Trimming removed 4 bases at V and 0 bases at J, with 11 bases between. This CDR3 is built from 15 residues. Germline values: CDR1 MNHEY, CDR2 SMNVEV (reference sequence). The CDR3: CASSSDLISTDTQYF. The CDR3 DNA sequence: TGTGCCAGCAGTTCTGACTTAATTAGCACAGATACGCAGTATTTT.

The chain links TRBV6-6 to TRBJ2-7, with D possibly matching TRBD2 (5 bases). Germline V gives CDR1 MNHNY, CDR2 SVGAGI (reference sequence). The germline V and J ends were trimmed by 6 bases and 1 base, with 13 bases remaining between them. The CDR3 is 14 residues long. CDR3 amino acids: CASSSGVRSYEQYF. DNA of the CDR3: TGTGCCAGCAGCTCCGGGGTAAGATCCTACGAGCAGTACTTC.